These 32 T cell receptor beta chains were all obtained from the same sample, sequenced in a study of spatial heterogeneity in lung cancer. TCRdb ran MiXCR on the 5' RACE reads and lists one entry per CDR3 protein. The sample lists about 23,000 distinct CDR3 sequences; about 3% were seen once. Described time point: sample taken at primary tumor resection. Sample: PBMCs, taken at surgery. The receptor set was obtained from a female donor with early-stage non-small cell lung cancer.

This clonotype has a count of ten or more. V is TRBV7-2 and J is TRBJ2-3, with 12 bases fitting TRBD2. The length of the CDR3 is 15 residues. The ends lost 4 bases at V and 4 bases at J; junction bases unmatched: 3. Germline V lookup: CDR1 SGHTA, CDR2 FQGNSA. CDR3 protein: CASSSLAGGSDTQYF. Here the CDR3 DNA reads TGTGCCAGCAGCTCACTAGCGGGAGGTTCAGATACGCAGTATTTT. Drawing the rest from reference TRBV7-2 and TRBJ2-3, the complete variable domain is GAGVSQSPSNKVTEKGKDVELRCDPISGHTALYWYRQSLGQGLEFLIYFQGNSAPDKSGLPSDRFSAERTGGSVSTLTIQRTQQEDSAVYLCASSSLAGGSDTQYFGPGTRLTVL.

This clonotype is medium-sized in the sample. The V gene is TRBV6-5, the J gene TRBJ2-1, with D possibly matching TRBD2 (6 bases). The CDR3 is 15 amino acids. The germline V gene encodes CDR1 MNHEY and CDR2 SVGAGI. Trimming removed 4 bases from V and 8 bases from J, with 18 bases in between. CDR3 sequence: CASSSPGVGVYEQFF. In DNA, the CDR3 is TGTGCCAGCAGTTCCCCGGGGGTAGGGGTTTATGAGCAGTTCTTC.

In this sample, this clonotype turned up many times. CDR3 residues: CASGVLAKNIQYF. The CDR3 DNA follows: TGTGCCAGCGGTGTACTAGCCAAAAACATTCAGTACTTC. The rearrangement uses TRBV6-2 or TRBV6-3 and TRBJ2-4, with no clear D. CDR3 size: 13 residues. V was trimmed by 8 bases and J by 0 bases, leaving 8 bases between them. CDR1 is MNHEY and CDR2 is SVGEGT in the germline V gene.

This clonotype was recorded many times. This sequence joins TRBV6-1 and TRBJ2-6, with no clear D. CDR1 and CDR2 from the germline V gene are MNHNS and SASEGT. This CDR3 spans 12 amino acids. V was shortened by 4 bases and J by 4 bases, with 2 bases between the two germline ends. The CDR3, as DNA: TGTGCCAGCAGTGCCGGGGCCAACGTCCTGACTTTC. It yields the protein CASSAGANVLTF.

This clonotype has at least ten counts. In nucleotides, the CDR3 is TGTGCCAGCAGTCCCGGGACAGTCAAAACCCTTGCCAAAAACATTCAGTACTTC. Its translation: CASSPGTVKTLAKNIQYF. The V gene is TRBV27, the J gene TRBJ2-4; 7 bases match TRBD1. This CDR3 region has 18 residues. Germline CDR1 and CDR2: MNHEY and SMNVEV (reference sequence). V gave up 5 bases and J gave up 1 base; unmatched junction bases: 14.

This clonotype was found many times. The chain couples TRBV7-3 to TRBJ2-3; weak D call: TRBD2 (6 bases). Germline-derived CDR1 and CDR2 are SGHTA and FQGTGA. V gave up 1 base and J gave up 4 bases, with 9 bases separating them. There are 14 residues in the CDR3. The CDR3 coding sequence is TGTGCCAGCAGCTTAATGGGGGGTCCAGATACGCAGTATTTT. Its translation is CASSLMGGPDTQYF.

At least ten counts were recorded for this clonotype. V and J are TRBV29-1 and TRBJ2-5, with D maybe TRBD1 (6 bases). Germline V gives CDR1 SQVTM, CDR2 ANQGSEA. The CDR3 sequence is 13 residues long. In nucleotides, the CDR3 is TGCAGTGCCAGGGGAATGGGGGAAAAGACCCAGTACTTC. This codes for CSARGMGEKTQYF.

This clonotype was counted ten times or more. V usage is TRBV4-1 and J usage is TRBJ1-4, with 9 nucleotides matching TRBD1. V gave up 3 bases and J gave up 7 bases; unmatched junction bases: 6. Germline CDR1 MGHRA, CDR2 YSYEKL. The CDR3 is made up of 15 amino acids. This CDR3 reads CASSQPGQGSEKLFF. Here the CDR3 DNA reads TGCGCCAGCAGCCAGCCGGGACAGGGCAGTGAAAAACTGTTTTTT.

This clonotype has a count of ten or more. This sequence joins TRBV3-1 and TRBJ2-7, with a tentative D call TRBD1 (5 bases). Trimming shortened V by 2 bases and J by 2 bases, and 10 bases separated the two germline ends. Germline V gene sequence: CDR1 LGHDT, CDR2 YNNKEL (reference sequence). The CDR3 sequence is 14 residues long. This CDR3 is CASSQTTGTYEQYF. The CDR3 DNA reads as TGTGCCAGCAGCCAAACAACAGGAACCTACGAGCAGTACTTC.

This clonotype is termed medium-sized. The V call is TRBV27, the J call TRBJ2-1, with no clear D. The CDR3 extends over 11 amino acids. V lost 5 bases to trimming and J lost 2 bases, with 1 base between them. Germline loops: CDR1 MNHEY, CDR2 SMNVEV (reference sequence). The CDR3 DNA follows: TGTGCCAGCAGTACCTACAATGAGCAGTTCTTC. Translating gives CASSTYNEQFF.

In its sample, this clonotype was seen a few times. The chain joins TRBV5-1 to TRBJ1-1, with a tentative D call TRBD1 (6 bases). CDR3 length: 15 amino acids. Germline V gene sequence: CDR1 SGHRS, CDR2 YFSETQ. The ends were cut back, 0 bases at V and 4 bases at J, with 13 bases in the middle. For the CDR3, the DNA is TGCGCCAGCAGCTTGGCCACAGGGTCGAGCACTGAAGCTTTCTTT. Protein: CASSLATGSSTEAFF.

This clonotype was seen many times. CDR3 DNA sequence: TGTGCCAGCAGTGAATATGAGACCCAGTACTTC. Encoded protein: CASSEYETQYF. The rearrangement joins TRBV2 to TRBJ2-5, with D unresolved. The germline V and J ends were trimmed by 2 bases and 5 bases, with 3 bases remaining between them. This CDR3 is built from 11 residues. The germline V gene encodes CDR1 SNHLY and CDR2 FYNNEI.

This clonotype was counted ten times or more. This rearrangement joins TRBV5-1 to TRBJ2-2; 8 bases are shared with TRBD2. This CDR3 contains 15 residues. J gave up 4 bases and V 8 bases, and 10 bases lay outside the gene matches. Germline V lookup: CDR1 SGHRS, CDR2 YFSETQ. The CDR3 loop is CASFSGNSVTGELFF. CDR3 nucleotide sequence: TGCGCCAGTTTTAGCGGGAATAGTGTCACCGGGGAGCTGTTTTTT. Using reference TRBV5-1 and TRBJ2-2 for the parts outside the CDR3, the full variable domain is KAGVTQTPRYLIKTRGQQVTLSCSPISGHRSVSWYQQTPGQGLQFLFEYFSETQRNKGNFPGRFSGRQFSNSRSEMNVSTLELGDSALYLCASFSGNSVTGELFFGEGSRLTVL.

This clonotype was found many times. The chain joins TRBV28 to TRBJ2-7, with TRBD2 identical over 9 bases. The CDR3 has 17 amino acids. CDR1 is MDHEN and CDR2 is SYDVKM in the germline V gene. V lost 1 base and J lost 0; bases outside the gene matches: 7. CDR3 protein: CASSLYWLAGRSYEQYF. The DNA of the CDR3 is TGTGCCAGCAGTTTATATTGGCTAGCGGGACGCTCCTACGAGCAGTACTTC.

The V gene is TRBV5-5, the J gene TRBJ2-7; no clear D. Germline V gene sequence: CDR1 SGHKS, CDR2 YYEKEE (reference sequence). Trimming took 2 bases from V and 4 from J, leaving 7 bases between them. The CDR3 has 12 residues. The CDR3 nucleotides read TGTGCCAGCAGCTTCGGAGATTACGAGCAGTACTTC. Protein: CASSFGDYEQYF.

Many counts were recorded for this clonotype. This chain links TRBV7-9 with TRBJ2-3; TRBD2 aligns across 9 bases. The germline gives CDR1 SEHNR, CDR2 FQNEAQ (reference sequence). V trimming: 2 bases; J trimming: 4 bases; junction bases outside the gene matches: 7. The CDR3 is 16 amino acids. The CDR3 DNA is TGTGCCAGCAGCTTAAGCTTGACTAGCGGACCAGATACGCAGTATTTT. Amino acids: CASSLSLTSGPDTQYF.

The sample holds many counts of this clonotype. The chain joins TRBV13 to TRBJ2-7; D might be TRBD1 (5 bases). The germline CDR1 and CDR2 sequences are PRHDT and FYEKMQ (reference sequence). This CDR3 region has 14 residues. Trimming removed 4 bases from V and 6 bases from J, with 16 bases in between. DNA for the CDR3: TGTGCCAGCAGCTCGTATGGGGCAGTCATCGAGCAGTACTTC. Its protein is CASSSYGAVIEQYF. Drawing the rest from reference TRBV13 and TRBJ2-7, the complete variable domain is AAGVIQSPRHLIKEKRETATLKCYPIPRHDTVYWYQQGPGQDPQFLISFYEKMQSDKGSIPDRFSAQQFSDYHSELNMSSLELGDSALYFCASSSYGAVIEQYFGPGTRLTVT.

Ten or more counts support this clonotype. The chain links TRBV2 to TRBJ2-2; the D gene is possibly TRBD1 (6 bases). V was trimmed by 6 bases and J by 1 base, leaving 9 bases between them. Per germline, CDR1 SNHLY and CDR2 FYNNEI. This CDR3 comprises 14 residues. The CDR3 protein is CASRPGQNTGELFF. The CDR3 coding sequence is TGTGCCAGCAGACCGGGACAGAACACCGGGGAGCTGTTTTTT.

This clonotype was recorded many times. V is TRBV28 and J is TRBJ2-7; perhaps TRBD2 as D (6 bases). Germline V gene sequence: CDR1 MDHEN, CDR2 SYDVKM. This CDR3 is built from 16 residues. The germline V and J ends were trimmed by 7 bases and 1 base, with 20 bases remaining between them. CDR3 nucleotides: TGTGCCAGCACCGTTGGAGGGAGGCCCCCTTCCTACGAGCAGTACTTC. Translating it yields CASTVGGRPPSYEQYF. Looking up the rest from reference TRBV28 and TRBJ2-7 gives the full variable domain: DVKVTQSSRYLVKRTGEKVFLECVQDMDHENMFWYRQDPGLGLRLIYFSYDVKMKEKGDIPEGYSVSREKKERFSLILESASTNQTSMYLCASTVGGRPPSYEQYFGPGTRLTVT.

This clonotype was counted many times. The CDR3 DNA follows: TGTGCCAGCAGTTTATACATCACTACCGTGCAGTTCTTC. Amino acid sequence: CASSLYITTVQFF. The chain combines TRBV27 with TRBJ2-1; D unresolved. CDR3 length: 13 residues. Trimming removed 1 base at V and 12 bases at J, with 13 bases between. CDR1 MNHEY and CDR2 SMNVEV come from the germline V gene (reference sequence).

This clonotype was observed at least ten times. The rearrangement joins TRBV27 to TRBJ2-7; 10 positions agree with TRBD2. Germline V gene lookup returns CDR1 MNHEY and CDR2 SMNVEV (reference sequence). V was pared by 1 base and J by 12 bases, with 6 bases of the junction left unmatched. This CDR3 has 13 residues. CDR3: CASSLLVGTSVYF. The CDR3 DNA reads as TGTGCCAGCAGTTTATTAGTAGGGACTAGCGTGTACTTC.

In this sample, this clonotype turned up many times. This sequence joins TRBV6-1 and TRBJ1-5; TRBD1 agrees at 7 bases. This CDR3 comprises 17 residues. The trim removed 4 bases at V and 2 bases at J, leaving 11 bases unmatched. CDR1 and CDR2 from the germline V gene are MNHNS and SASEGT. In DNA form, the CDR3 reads TGTGCCAGCAGTGGAACATTACAGGGGTTTCGCAATCAGCCCCAGCATTTT. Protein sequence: CASSGTLQGFRNQPQHF.

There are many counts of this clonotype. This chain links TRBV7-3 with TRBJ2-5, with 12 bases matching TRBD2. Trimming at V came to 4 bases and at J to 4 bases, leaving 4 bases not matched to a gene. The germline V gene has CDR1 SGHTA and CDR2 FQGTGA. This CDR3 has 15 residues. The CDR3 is CASSSPLAGGETQYF. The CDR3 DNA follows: TGTGCCAGCAGCTCACCACTAGCGGGAGGAGAGACCCAGTACTTC. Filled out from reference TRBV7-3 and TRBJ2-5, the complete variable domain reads GAGVSQTPSNKVTEKGKYVELRCDPISGHTALYWYRQSLGQGPEFLIYFQGTGAADDSGLPNDRFFAVRPEGSVSTLKIQRTERGDSAVYLCASSSPLAGGETQYFGPGTRLLVL.

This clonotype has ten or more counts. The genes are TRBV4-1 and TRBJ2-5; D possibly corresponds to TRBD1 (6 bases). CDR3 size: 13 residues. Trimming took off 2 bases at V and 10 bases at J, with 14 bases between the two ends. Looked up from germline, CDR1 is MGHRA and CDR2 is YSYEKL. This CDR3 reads CASSQPGARDQYF. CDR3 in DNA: TGCGCCAGCAGCCAACCAGGGGCAAGGGACCAGTACTTC.

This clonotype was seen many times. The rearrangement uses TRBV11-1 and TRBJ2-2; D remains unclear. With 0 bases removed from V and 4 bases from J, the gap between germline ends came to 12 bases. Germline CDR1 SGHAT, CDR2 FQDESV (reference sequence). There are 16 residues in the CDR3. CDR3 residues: CASSLAAPRSTGELFF. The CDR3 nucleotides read TGTGCCAGCAGCTTAGCAGCCCCCCGGAGCACCGGGGAGCTGTTTTTT.

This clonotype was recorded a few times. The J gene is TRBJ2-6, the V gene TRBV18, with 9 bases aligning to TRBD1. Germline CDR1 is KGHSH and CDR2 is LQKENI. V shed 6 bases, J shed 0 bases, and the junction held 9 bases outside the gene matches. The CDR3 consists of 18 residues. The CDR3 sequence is CASSNLVGQGSGANVLTF. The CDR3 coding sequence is TGTGCCAGCTCTAACCTGGTGGGACAGGGCTCTGGGGCCAACGTCCTGACTTTC.

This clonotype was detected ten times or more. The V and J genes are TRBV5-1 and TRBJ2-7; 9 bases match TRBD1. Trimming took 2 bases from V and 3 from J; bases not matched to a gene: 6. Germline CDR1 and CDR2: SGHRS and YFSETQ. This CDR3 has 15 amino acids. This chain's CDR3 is CASSFGQGSVYEQYF. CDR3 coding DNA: TGCGCCAGCAGCTTCGGACAGGGGTCGGTCTACGAGCAGTACTTC.

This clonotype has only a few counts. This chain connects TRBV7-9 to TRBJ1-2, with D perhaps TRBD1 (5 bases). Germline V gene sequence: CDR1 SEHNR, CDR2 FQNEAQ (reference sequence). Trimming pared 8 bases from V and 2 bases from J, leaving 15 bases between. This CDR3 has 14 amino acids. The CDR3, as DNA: TGTGCCAGCGGGTTCGGCAGGGAAAACTATGGCTACACCTTC. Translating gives CASGFGRENYGYTF.

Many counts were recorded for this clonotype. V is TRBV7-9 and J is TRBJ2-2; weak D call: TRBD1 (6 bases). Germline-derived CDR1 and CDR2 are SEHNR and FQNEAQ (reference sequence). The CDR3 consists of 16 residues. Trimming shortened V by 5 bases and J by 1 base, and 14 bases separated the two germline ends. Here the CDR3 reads CASSTYRALNTGELFF. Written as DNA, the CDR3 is TGTGCCAGCAGCACCTACAGGGCCCTGAACACCGGGGAGCTGTTTTTT.

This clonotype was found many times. The CDR3: CACTGDANYGYTF. CDR3 nucleotide sequence: TGTGCCTGTACGGGAGACGCTAACTATGGCTACACCTTC. The J gene is TRBJ1-2, the V gene TRBV30, with D unresolved. V lost 6 bases to trimming and J lost 0 bases, with 11 bases between them. The CDR3 runs to 13 residues. Germline V gives CDR1 GTSNPN, CDR2 SVGIG (reference sequence).

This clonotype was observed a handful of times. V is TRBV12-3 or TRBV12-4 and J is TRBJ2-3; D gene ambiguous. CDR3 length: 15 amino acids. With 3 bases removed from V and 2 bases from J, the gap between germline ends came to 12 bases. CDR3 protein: CASSFRRLPTDTQYF. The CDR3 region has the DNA TGTGCCAGCAGTTTCCGGCGGCTACCCACAGATACGCAGTATTTT.

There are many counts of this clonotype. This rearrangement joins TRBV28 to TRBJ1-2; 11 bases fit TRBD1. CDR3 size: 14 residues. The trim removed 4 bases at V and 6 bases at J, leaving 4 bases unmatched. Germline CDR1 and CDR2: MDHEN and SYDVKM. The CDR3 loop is CASSYRTGGDGYTF. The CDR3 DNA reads TGTGCCAGCAGTTACCGGACAGGGGGCGATGGCTACACCTTC.